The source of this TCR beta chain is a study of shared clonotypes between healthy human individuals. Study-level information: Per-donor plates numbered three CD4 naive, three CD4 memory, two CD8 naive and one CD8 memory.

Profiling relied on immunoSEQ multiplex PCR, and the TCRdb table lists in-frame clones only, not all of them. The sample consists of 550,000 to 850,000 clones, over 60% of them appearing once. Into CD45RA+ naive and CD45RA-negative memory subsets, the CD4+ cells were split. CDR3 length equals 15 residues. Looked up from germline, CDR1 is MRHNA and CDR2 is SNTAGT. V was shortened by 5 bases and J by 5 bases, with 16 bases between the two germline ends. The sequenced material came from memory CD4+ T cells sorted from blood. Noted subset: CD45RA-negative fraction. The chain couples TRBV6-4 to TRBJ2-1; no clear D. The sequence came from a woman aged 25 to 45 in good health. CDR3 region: CASSKEVGLNNEQFF. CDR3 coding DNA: TGTGCCAGCAGTAAAGAGGTGGGCCTTAACAATGAGCAGTTCTTC.